The clone carrying this T cell receptor beta chain was seen only once. This record belongs to a study of blood T cell repertoires in COVID-19. The method was immunoSEQ multiplex PCR; TCRdb's version includes in-frame clones alone and lacks a portion of them. Among nearly 200,000 clones listed, roughly nine tenths were seen once. With V trimmed by 7 bases and J by 9 bases, 5 bases remained unmatched. The CDR3 contains 14 residues. Germline loops: CDR1 SNHLY, CDR2 FYNNEI. The receptor's source is a woman younger than 35 who had recovered from COVID-19. Sequenced material: PBMCs or T cells enriched from blood (not recorded which). The gene calls are TRBV2 and TRBJ1-6, with 11 bases lining up with TRBD1. The chain's CDR3 is CASTGQGAASPLHF. The CDR3 bases are TGTGCCAGCACCGGACAGGGGGCAGCTTCACCCCTCCACTTT.